The T cell receptor (beta chain) described here comes from a study of shared clonotypes between healthy human individuals. The ends were cut back, 0 bases at V and 4 bases at J, with 9 bases in the middle. This CDR3 is built from 14 residues. Germline values: CDR1 MGHRA, CDR2 YSYEKL. As for this clone: Its antigen is undetermined.

Overall study findings and caveats: The study generally estimated greater richness for naive than memory subsets. Expectations were that clonotype sharing among donors would be affected by sequencing depth. Naive CD4 clonotypes were shared across several donors at roughly 4.6%.

Clones were sequenced by immunoSEQ multiplex PCR, and TCRdb holds only the in-frame ones, with some missing. Seen here are around 2,100,000 clones, approximately 95% observed once, and the top ten hold roughly 1.2%. CD45RO-negative cells were positively selected for CCR7, leaving out terminally differentiated effector memory CD45RA+ cells. HIV-negative, healthy adults without recent acute infections or vaccinations were the donors. The chain combines TRBV4-1 with TRBJ1-1, with D possibly being TRBD1 (5 bases). Material: naive CD8+ T cells sorted from blood. The clonotype comes from a young man in good health. The CDR3 nucleotides are TGCGCCAGCAGCCAAGAACAGGTAACCACTGAAGCTTTCTTT. This gives the protein CASSQEQVTTEAFF.